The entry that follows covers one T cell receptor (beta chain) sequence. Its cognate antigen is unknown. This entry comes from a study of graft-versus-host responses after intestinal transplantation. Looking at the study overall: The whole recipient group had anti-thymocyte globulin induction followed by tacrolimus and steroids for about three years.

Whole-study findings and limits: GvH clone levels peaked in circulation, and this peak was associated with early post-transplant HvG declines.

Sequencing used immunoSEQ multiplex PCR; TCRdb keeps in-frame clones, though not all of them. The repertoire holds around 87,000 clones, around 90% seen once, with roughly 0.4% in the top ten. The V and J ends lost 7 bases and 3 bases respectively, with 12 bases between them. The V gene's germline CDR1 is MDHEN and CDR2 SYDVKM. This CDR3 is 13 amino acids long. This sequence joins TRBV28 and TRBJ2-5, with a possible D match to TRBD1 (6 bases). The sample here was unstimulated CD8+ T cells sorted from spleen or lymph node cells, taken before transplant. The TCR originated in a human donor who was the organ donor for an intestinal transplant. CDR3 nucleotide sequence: TGTGCCAGCAATGGGGGCATGAAAGAGACCCAGTACTTC. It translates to CASNGGMKETQYF.